A selection of T cell receptor beta chains follows, all from one sample in a study of shared clonotypes between healthy human individuals. Data came from immunoSEQ multiplex PCR; TCRdb stores just in-frame clones and leaves some out. The data hold hundreds of thousands of clones, with about 91% observed a single time. Material for sequencing was naive CD8+ T cells sorted from blood. The source of these receptors is a man aged 25-45 years in good health. Both conserved end residues are part of each CDR3. The D gene is left open where the match is weak. Where a row states a size, it is once, few, many or the class of an expanded clone; other rows omit it.

len: 15
j_gene: TRBJ2-2
abundance: NA
v_gene: TRBV7-9
d_gene: TRBD2
CDR3aa: CASSFRDYNTGELFF
CDR3nt: TGTGCCAGCAGCTTCCGGGACTATAACACCGGGGAGCTGTTTTTT

len: 12
j_gene: TRBJ2-7
abundance: once
v_gene: TRBV25-1
d_gene: NA
CDR3aa: CASSSPSYEQYF
CDR3nt: TGTGCCAGCAGTTCACCTTCCTACGAGCAGTACTTC

len: 15
j_gene: TRBJ2-3
abundance: once
v_gene: TRBV7-8
d_gene: TRBD1
CDR3aa: CASSPDRYRTDTQYF
CDR3nt: TGTGCCAGCAGTCCGGACAGGTACCGCACAGATACGCAGTATTTT

len: 15
j_gene: TRBJ2-6
abundance: NA
v_gene: TRBV6-1
d_gene: TRBD1
CDR3aa: CASRTGHAGANVLTF
CDR3nt: TGTGCCAGCAGGACAGGGCACGCTGGGGCCAACGTCCTGACTTTC

len: 12
j_gene: TRBJ2-7
abundance: NA
v_gene: TRBV9
d_gene: NA
CDR3aa: CAKHERFYEQYF
CDR3nt: TGTGCCAAACACGAGAGATTCTACGAGCAGTACTTC

len: 17
j_gene: TRBJ1-5
abundance: NA
v_gene: TRBV23-1
d_gene: NA
CDR3aa: CASSHSRRDRLAQPQHF
CDR3nt: TGCGCCAGCAGTCACTCTCGCCGGGACCGCCTAGCTCAGCCCCAGCATTTT

len: 14
j_gene: TRBJ1-2
abundance: NA
v_gene: TRBV5-4
d_gene: NA
CDR3aa: CASSGREFDYGYTF
CDR3nt: TGTGCCAGCAGCGGCAGGGAGTTTGACTATGGCTACACCTTC

len: 16
j_gene: TRBJ2-7
abundance: many
v_gene: TRBV2
d_gene: TRBD2
CDR3aa: CASRDTSGRISYEQYF
CDR3nt: TGTGCCAGCAGGGACACTAGCGGGAGGATCTCCTACGAGCAGTACTTC

len: 13
j_gene: TRBJ2-1
abundance: NA
v_gene: TRBV6-6
d_gene: NA
CDR3aa: CASSFLGGNEQFF
CDR3nt: TGTGCCAGCAGTTTCTTAGGCGGGAATGAGCAGTTCTTC

len: 16
j_gene: TRBJ1-1
abundance: NA
v_gene: TRBV14
d_gene: NA
CDR3aa: CASNSLPPGLNTEAFF
CDR3nt: TGTGCCAGCAACTCTCTCCCCCCAGGGTTGAACACTGAAGCTTTCTTT

len: 14
j_gene: TRBJ2-7
abundance: few
v_gene: TRBV7-9
d_gene: NA
CDR3aa: CASSLSTSTYEQYF
CDR3nt: TGTGCCAGCAGCTTAAGTACAAGTACCTACGAGCAGTACTTC

len: 15
j_gene: TRBJ2-1
abundance: NA
v_gene: TRBV18
d_gene: NA
CDR3aa: CASSLSEGSYNEQFF
CDR3nt: TGTGCCAGCTCACTTAGCGAGGGGTCCTACAATGAGCAGTTCTTC

len: 20
j_gene: TRBJ2-2
abundance: NA
v_gene: TRBV9
d_gene: TRBD2
CDR3aa: CASSMNPGTSGRMDTGELFF
CDR3nt: TGTGCCAGCAGCATGAATCCCGGGACTAGCGGTAGAATGGACACCGGGGAGCTGTTTTTT

len: 14
j_gene: TRBJ2-5
abundance: NA
v_gene: TRBV15
d_gene: NA
CDR3aa: CATSTQTLAETQYF
CDR3nt: TGTGCCACCAGCACCCAGACACTAGCCGAGACCCAGTACTTC

len: 16
j_gene: TRBJ2-1
abundance: NA
v_gene: TRBV12-5
d_gene: TRBD2
CDR3aa: CASGPRLAGGYNEQFF
CDR3nt: TGTGCTAGTGGTCCGCGGCTGGCGGGAGGTTACAATGAGCAGTTCTTC

len: 16
j_gene: TRBJ2-2
abundance: NA
v_gene: TRBV13
d_gene: TRBD2
CDR3aa: CASSLEGLAGSGELFF
CDR3nt: TGTGCCAGCAGCTTGGAAGGACTAGCGGGATCGGGGGAGCTGTTTTTT

len: 15
j_gene: TRBJ2-3
abundance: NA
v_gene: TRBV19
d_gene: TRBD1
CDR3aa: CASSPARGRADTQYF
CDR3nt: TGTGCCAGTAGTCCAGCCAGGGGGCGGGCAGATACGCAGTATTTT

len: 15
j_gene: TRBJ2-7
abundance: NA
v_gene: TRBV9
d_gene: TRBD1
CDR3aa: CASSARDRGNYEQYF
CDR3nt: TGTGCCAGCAGCGCCCGGGACAGGGGGAACTACGAGCAGTACTTC

len: 16
j_gene: TRBJ2-5
abundance: NA
v_gene: TRBV6-5
d_gene: TRBD2
CDR3aa: CASSYSGGSRFETQYF
CDR3nt: TGTGCCAGCAGTTACTCCGGCGGGAGCAGGTTTGAGACCCAGTACTTC

len: 12
j_gene: TRBJ1-5
abundance: NA
v_gene: TRBV7-9
d_gene: NA
CDR3aa: CASSPGNQPQHF
CDR3nt: TGTGCCAGCAGTCCAGGCAATCAGCCCCAGCATTTT

len: 13
j_gene: TRBJ1-5
abundance: NA
v_gene: TRBV27
d_gene: NA
CDR3aa: CASRGGSNQPQHF
CDR3nt: TGTGCCAGCAGGGGTGGAAGCAATCAGCCCCAGCATTTT

len: 13
j_gene: TRBJ1-1
abundance: NA
v_gene: TRBV4-2
d_gene: NA
CDR3aa: CASSNPAGAEAFF
CDR3nt: TGTGCCAGCAGCAATCCGGCTGGAGCTGAAGCTTTCTTT

len: 16
j_gene: TRBJ2-1
abundance: NA
v_gene: TRBV19
d_gene: TRBD2
CDR3aa: CASKGRGGSSYNEQFF
CDR3nt: TGTGCCAGTAAGGGGAGGGGAGGGAGCTCCTACAATGAGCAGTTCTTC

len: 13
j_gene: TRBJ1-2
abundance: NA
v_gene: TRBV14
d_gene: NA
CDR3aa: CASSQGGIYGYTF
CDR3nt: TGTGCCAGCAGCCAAGGGGGAATCTATGGCTACACCTTC

len: 15
j_gene: TRBJ2-1
abundance: few
v_gene: TRBV29-1
d_gene: TRBD2
CDR3aa: CSVEEGTSGRALQFF
CDR3nt: TGCAGCGTTGAAGAAGGGACTAGCGGGAGGGCCTTGCAGTTCTTC

len: 16
j_gene: TRBJ2-5
abundance: NA
v_gene: TRBV7-2
d_gene: TRBD2
CDR3aa: CASSTATWRERETQYF
CDR3nt: TGTGCCAGCAGCACCGCTACCTGGCGGGAGAGAGAGACCCAGTACTTC

len: 15
j_gene: TRBJ2-7
abundance: NA
v_gene: TRBV28
d_gene: TRBD1
CDR3aa: CASSSPGTGDYEQYF
CDR3nt: TGTGCCAGCAGTTCTCCCGGGACAGGGGACTACGAGCAGTACTTC

len: 14
j_gene: TRBJ2-1
abundance: NA
v_gene: TRBV7-6
d_gene: TRBD2
CDR3aa: CASSSGLEVNEQFF
CDR3nt: TGTGCCAGCAGCTCGGGACTAGAAGTAAATGAGCAGTTCTTC

len: 15
j_gene: TRBJ2-3
abundance: NA
v_gene: TRBV10-2
d_gene: TRBD2
CDR3aa: CASSPSGSSTDTQYF
CDR3nt: TGCGCCAGCAGTCCTAGCGGGTCTAGCACAGATACGCAGTATTTT

len: 13
j_gene: TRBJ2-7
abundance: many
v_gene: TRBV9
d_gene: NA
CDR3aa: CASGGGGTGEQYF
CDR3nt: TGTGCCAGCGGGGGTGGAGGGACGGGAGAGCAGTACTTC

len: 15
j_gene: TRBJ2-1
abundance: once
v_gene: TRBV7-9
d_gene: NA
CDR3aa: CASSQGRNLYNEQFF
CDR3nt: TGTGCCAGCAGCCAAGGGAGGAACCTCTACAATGAGCAGTTCTTC

len: 17
j_gene: TRBJ2-7
abundance: NA
v_gene: TRBV4-1
d_gene: NA
CDR3aa: CASSPQFPDYSSYEQYF
CDR3nt: TGCGCCAGCAGCCCCCAATTCCCTGACTATAGCTCCTACGAGCAGTACTTC

len: 16
j_gene: TRBJ2-3
abundance: NA
v_gene: TRBV18
d_gene: NA
CDR3aa: CASSPREGPNTDTQYF
CDR3nt: TGTGCCAGCTCACCACGGGAAGGGCCTAACACAGATACGCAGTATTTT

len: 17
j_gene: TRBJ1-1
abundance: once
v_gene: TRBV4-1
d_gene: NA
CDR3aa: CASSQDPLGGRDTEAFF
CDR3nt: TGCGCCAGCAGCCAAGATCCGTTGGGGGGCCGGGACACTGAAGCTTTCTTT

len: 15
j_gene: TRBJ2-1
abundance: NA
v_gene: TRBV19
d_gene: NA
CDR3aa: CASSPGIWTYNEQFF
CDR3nt: TGTGCCAGTAGTCCAGGGATTTGGACCTACAATGAGCAGTTCTTC

len: 15
j_gene: TRBJ2-1
abundance: NA
v_gene: TRBV27
d_gene: NA
CDR3aa: CASCLDTSSYNEQFF
CDR3nt: TGTGCCAGCTGCCTGGACACCAGCTCCTACAATGAGCAGTTCTTC

len: 15
j_gene: TRBJ2-1
abundance: NA
v_gene: TRBV7-3
d_gene: TRBD2
CDR3aa: CASSYLAGRYNEQFF
CDR3nt: TGTGCCAGCAGCTACCTAGCGGGTCGATACAATGAGCAGTTCTTC

len: 14
j_gene: TRBJ2-3
abundance: NA
v_gene: TRBV6-1
d_gene: TRBD2
CDR3aa: CASRLAGTTDTQYF
CDR3nt: TGTGCCAGCAGACTAGCGGGAACCACAGATACGCAGTATTTT

len: 13
j_gene: TRBJ2-7
abundance: NA
v_gene: TRBV27
d_gene: TRBD1
CDR3aa: CASSLTGSYEQYF
CDR3nt: TGTGCCAGCAGTTTGACAGGGTCCTACGAGCAGTACTTC

len: 12
j_gene: TRBJ2-1
abundance: NA
v_gene: TRBV30
d_gene: NA
CDR3aa: CAWSVEGDEQFF
CDR3nt: TGTGCCTGGAGTGTAGAGGGAGATGAGCAGTTCTTC

len: 12
j_gene: TRBJ2-1
abundance: NA
v_gene: TRBV27
d_gene: NA
CDR3aa: CASSLRRSEQFF
CDR3nt: TGTGCCAGCAGTTTACGGCGGAGCGAGCAGTTCTTC